This TCR beta chain stems from a study of blood T cell repertoires in COVID-19. Whole-study context: Spain, Italy and the United States supplied samples that represented acute and convalescent COVID-19. T cells, B-cell-depleted T cells, or PBMCs supplied cDNA or gDNA.

Under the authors' procedure: Counts of nucleated cells, estimated from reference gene primer amplification, were obtained. Only in-frame clones appear in the TCRdb table, and some are missing; sequencing was by immunoSEQ multiplex PCR. That table gives V, J and clone size, and the DNA gave D and trimming. The sample shows a few hundred thousand clones, 85% of them seen only once. V shed 9 bases and J 5 bases; nucleotides not matched to a gene: 2. The CDR3 contains 12 residues. Per germline, CDR1 KGHDR and CDR2 SFDVKD. The sample was peripheral blood. The chain links TRBV24-1 to TRBJ1-1; 10 bases map to TRBD1. The receptor was isolated from a woman aged 18-29 years with acute or convalescent COVID-19. The DNA for the CDR3 is TGTGCCACCGGACAGGGGGGAACTGAAGCTTTCTTT. Translating gives CATGQGGTEAFF.